This T cell receptor (beta chain) is from a study of CD8+CD57+ T cells in acquired aplastic anemia. In this sample, this clonotype turned up many times. Per the germline V gene, CDR1 is MNHNS and CDR2 is SASEGT. The CDR3 consists of 13 residues. V shed 5 bases and J 2 bases; nucleotides not matched to a gene: 3. CDR3 and TCR beta VDJ profiling relied on genomic DNA as the template. One entry per CDR3 protein results from TCRdb running MiXCR on the reads. The sample records about 110,000 distinct CDR3 sequences, 51% being singletons. This receptor was taken from a human donor in good health, serving as a control. Input material: sorted CD4+, CD8+, or CD8+CD57+ T cells (not recorded which) from PBMCs. This sequence joins TRBV6-1 and TRBJ2-7; 7 nucleotides match TRBD1. The CDR3 region is CASSPRGTYEQYF. The CDR3, as DNA: TGTGCCAGCAGTCCCAGGGGGACCTACGAGCAGTACTTC.